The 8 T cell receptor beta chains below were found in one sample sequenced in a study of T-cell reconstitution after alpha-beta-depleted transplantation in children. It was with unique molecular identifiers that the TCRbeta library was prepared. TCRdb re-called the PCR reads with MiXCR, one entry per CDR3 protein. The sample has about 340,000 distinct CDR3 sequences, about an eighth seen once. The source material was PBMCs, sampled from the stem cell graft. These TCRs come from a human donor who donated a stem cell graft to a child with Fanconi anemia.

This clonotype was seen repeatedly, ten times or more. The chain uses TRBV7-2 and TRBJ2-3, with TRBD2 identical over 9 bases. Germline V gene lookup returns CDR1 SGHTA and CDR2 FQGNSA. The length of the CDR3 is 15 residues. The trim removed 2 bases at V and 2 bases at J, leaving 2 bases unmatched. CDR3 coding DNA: TGTGCCAGCAGCTTACTAGCGGGGTTCACAGATACGCAGTATTTT. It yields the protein CASSLLAGFTDTQYF. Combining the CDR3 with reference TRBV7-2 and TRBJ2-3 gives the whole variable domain GAGVSQSPSNKVTEKGKDVELRCDPISGHTALYWYRQSLGQGLEFLIYFQGNSAPDKSGLPSDRFSAERTGGSVSTLTIQRTQQEDSAVYLCASSLLAGFTDTQYFGPGTRLTVL.

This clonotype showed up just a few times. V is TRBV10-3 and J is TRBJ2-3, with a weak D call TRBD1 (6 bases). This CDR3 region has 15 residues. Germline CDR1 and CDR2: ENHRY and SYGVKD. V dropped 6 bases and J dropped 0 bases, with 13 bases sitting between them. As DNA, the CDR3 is TGTGCCATCAGGGTACAGGGTCCTAGCACAGATACGCAGTATTTT. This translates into CAIRVQGPSTDTQYF.

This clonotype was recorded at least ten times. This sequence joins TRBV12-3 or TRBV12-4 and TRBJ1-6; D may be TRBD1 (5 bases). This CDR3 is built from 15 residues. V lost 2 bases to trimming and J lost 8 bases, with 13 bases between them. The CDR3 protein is CASSLSTGADSPLHF. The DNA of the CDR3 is TGTGCCAGCAGTTTATCTACAGGAGCAGATTCACCCCTCCACTTT.

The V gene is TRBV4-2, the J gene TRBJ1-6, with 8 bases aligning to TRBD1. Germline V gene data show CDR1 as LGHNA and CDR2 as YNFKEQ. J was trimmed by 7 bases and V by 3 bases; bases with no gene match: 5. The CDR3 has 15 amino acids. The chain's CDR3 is CASSQETGVNSPLHF. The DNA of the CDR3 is TGTGCCAGCAGCCAGGAGACAGGGGTGAATTCACCCCTCCACTTT.

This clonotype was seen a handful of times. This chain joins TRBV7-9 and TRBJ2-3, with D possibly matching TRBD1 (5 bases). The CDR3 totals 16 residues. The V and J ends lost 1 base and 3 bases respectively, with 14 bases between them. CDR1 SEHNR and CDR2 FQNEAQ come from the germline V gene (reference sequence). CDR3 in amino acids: CASSLVVGLITDTQYF. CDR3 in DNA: TGTGCCAGCAGCTTAGTTGTGGGGCTGATAACAGATACGCAGTATTTT.

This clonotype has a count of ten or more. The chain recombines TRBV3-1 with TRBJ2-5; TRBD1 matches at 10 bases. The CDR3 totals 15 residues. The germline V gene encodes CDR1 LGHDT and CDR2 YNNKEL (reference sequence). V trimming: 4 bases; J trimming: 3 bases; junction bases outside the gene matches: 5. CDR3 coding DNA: TGTGCCAGCAGCCGAAAGACAGGGGGCGAAGAGACCCAGTACTTC. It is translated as CASSRKTGGEETQYF.

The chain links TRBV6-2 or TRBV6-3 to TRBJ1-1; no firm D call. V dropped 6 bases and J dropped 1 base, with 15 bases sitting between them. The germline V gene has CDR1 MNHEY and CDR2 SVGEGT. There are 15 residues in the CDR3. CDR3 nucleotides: TGTGCCAGCAGCGACGATCATTACGGGAACACTGAAGCTTTCTTT. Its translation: CASSDDHYGNTEAFF.

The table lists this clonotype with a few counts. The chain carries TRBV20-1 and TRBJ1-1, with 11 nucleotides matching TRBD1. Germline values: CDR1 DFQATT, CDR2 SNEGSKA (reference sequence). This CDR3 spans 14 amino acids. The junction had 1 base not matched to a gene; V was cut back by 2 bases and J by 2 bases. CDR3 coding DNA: TGCAGTGCTAGACGGACAGGGGGCAACACTGAAGCTTTCTTT. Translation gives CSARRTGGNTEAFF.